This T cell receptor (beta chain) was recorded in a study of blood T cell repertoires in COVID-19. There are 14 residues in the CDR3. The V segment lost 6 bases and the J segment 6 bases; nucleotides outside the gene matches: 4. Germline V gives CDR1 MNHNY, CDR2 SVGAGI (reference sequence). Profiling relied on immunoSEQ multiplex PCR, and the TCRdb table lists in-frame clones only, not all of them. The data show more than 110,000 clones, nearly 80% seen once. Participants came from about two dozen US areas, aged roughly 18 to 95 years. The chain has TRBV6-6 and TRBJ1-5, with 11 positions matching TRBD1. The receptor was derived from a woman aged 50 to 60 who had recovered from COVID-19. The sequencing sample was made of PBMCs or T cells enriched from blood (not recorded which). As DNA, the CDR3 is TGTGCCAGCAGCGGCGGGACAGGGGGTCAGCCCCAGCATTTT. Protein: CASSGGTGGQPQHF.